The 18 T cell receptor beta chains below all came from one sample that was sequenced in a study of blood T cell repertoires in COVID-19. Libraries were prepared by immunoSEQ multiplex PCR; TCRdb keeps only in-frame clonotypes and omits some of them. The data show about 400,000 clones, around 92% seen once. The sample comprised peripheral blood. These receptors were obtained from a middle-aged man with acute or convalescent COVID-19.

The chain uses TRBV28 and TRBJ1-6, with D possibly being TRBD1 (6 bases). Looked up from germline, CDR1 is MDHEN and CDR2 is SYDVKM. The CDR3 extends over 16 amino acids. Trimming took off 2 bases at V and 3 bases at J, with 11 bases between the two ends. The CDR3 region has the DNA TGTGCCAGCAGTTTAGGTCCAGGGGACTATAATTCACCCCTCCACTTT. Its translation is CASSLGPGDYNSPLHF. Supplemented by reference TRBV28 and TRBJ1-6, the full variable domain reads DVKVTQSSRYLVKRTGEKVFLECVQDMDHENMFWYRQDPGLGLRLIYFSYDVKMKEKGDIPEGYSVSREKKERFSLILESASTNQTSMYLCASSLGPGDYNSPLHFGNGTRLTVT.

The chain carries TRBV19 and TRBJ2-1; tentatively, D is TRBD2 (6 bases). The length of the CDR3 is 14 residues. Trimming removed 3 bases at V and 7 bases at J, with 13 bases between. The germline CDR1 and CDR2 sequences are LNHDA and SQIVND (reference sequence). CDR3 sequence: CASSIRIAANEQFF. In DNA form, the CDR3 reads TGTGCCAGTAGTATTCGGATAGCGGCTAATGAGCAGTTCTTC.

The chain recombines TRBV19 with TRBJ2-5; 12 positions match TRBD2. The CDR3 length is 15 residues. The germline CDR1 and CDR2 sequences are LNHDA and SQIVND (reference sequence). J gave up 9 bases and V 4 bases, and 9 bases lay outside the gene matches. DNA for the CDR3: TGTGCCAGTAGTAACGAACTAGCGGGAGGTCCCCCCCAGTACTTC. As protein: CASSNELAGGPPQYF.

This chain connects TRBV3-1 (or the pseudogene TRBV3-2) to TRBJ2-7; perhaps TRBD1 as D (6 bases). Trimming left V 4 bases short and J 5 bases short, with 12 bases between. CDR1 LGHDT and CDR2 YNNKEL come from the germline V gene (reference sequence). This CDR3 has 13 residues. CDR3 sequence reads: CASSLGQTDEQYF. CDR3 sequence (DNA): TGTGCCAGCAGCCTTGGACAGACCGACGAGCAGTACTTC.

V gene TRBV5-1 combines with J gene TRBJ1-1; the match to TRBD1 covers 7 bases. This CDR3 comprises 14 residues. The V segment lost 5 bases and the J segment 1 base; nucleotides outside the gene matches: 5. CDR1 and CDR2 from the germline V gene are SGHRS and YFSETQ. The CDR3: CASSFQGENTEAFF. CDR3 sequence (DNA): TGCGCCAGCAGTTTTCAGGGGGAGAACACTGAAGCTTTCTTT. The whole variable domain, remainder taken from reference TRBV5-1 and TRBJ1-1, is KAGVTQTPRYLIKTRGQQVTLSCSPISGHRSVSWYQQTPGQGLQFLFEYFSETQRNKGNFPGRFSGRQFSNSRSEMNVSTLELGDSALYLCASSFQGENTEAFFGQGTRLTVV.

Comments on this clone: Different DNA sequences within this sample yield the same CDR3. This chain joins TRBV4-1 and TRBJ1-2; D is perhaps TRBD1 (5 bases). The CDR3 has 13 residues. Germline-derived CDR1 and CDR2 are MGHRA and YSYEKL. V lost 2 bases and J 4 bases, leaving 8 bases between the germline ends. The CDR3 loop reads CASSQTGSYGYTF. The CDR3 region has the DNA TGCGCCAGCAGCCAAACAGGTAGCTATGGCTACACCTTC.

The rearrangement joins TRBV5-1 to TRBJ2-6; the D is unclear. Germline values: CDR1 SGHRS, CDR2 YFSETQ. This CDR3 region has 17 residues. The V end was cut by 0 bases, the J end by 0 bases, with 10 bases between. For the CDR3, the DNA is TGCGCCAGCAGCTTGGGGTACACAGTCTCTGGGGCCAACGTCCTGACTTTC. This encodes CASSLGYTVSGANVLTF.

Only one count was recorded for this clone. The chain carries TRBV10-3 and TRBJ1-1, with 9 bases that match TRBD1. The CDR3 consists of 14 residues. Germline V gene sequence: CDR1 ENHRY, CDR2 SYGVKD. Trimming at V came to 0 bases and at J to 11 bases, leaving 7 bases not matched to a gene. The CDR3 region is CAISESTGQGNAFF. Here the CDR3 DNA reads TGTGCCATCAGTGAGTCGACGGGACAGGGTAATGCTTTCTTT.

The gene calls are TRBV7-2 and TRBJ1-6, with 7 bases lining up with TRBD1. J gave up 7 bases and V 11 bases, and 5 bases lay outside the gene matches. Germline V gene lookup returns CDR1 SGHTA and CDR2 FQGNSA. The CDR3 is 12 residues long. CDR3 region: CAGTVGNSPLHF. The CDR3 bases are TGTGCCGGGACAGTGGGGAATTCACCCCTCCACTTT.

Only one count was recorded for this clone. The chain joins TRBV18 to TRBJ1-3; D not certain. Germline values: CDR1 KGHSH, CDR2 LQKENI. The V end lost 6 bases, the J end lost 0 bases, and 9 bases lay between the germline ends. The CDR3 runs to 14 residues. CDR3: CASSYENSGNTIYF. CDR3 DNA sequence: TGTGCCAGCTCCTATGAAAACTCTGGAAACACCATATATTTT.

This CDR3 is CATGGNSPLHF. CDR3 DNA sequence: TGTGCAACAGGGGGAAATTCACCCCTCCACTTT. This rearrangement joins TRBV30 to TRBJ1-6, with 8 bases aligning to TRBD1. Germline V CDR1 and CDR2: GTSNPN, SVGIG (reference sequence). The CDR3 extends over 11 amino acids.

This chain links TRBV5-5 with TRBJ2-7, with D possibly TRBD2 on 6 matching bases. Germline V gene sequence: CDR1 SGHKS, CDR2 YYEKEE (reference sequence). Trimming took off 3 bases at V and 1 base at J, with 11 bases between the two ends. CDR3 size: 14 residues. This CDR3 reads CASSSGTHSYEQYF. For the CDR3, the DNA is TGTGCCAGCAGCTCGGGGACTCATTCCTACGAGCAGTACTTC.

This sequence joins TRBV6-1 and TRBJ1-2; 8 bases fit TRBD1. V lost 1 base to trimming and J lost 3 bases; unmatched junction nucleotides: 1. This CDR3 is 14 amino acids long. Looked up from germline, CDR1 is MNHNS and CDR2 is SASEGT. Here the CDR3 DNA reads TGTGCCAGCAGTGAAGGGACAGGGTACTATGGCTACACCTTC. Its protein product is CASSEGTGYYGYTF.

Only one count was recorded for this clone. This chain uses TRBV3-1 (or the pseudogene TRBV3-2) with TRBJ2-7; 7 bases are a match to TRBD1. Germline lookup yields CDR1 LGHDT and CDR2 YNNKEL (reference sequence). This CDR3 comprises 14 residues. Germline trimming cut 0 bases from V and 5 bases from J; bases unmatched to any gene: 4. The CDR3 protein is CASSQEGGGDEQYF. As DNA, the CDR3 is TGTGCCAGCAGCCAAGAAGGGGGCGGCGACGAGCAGTACTTC.

The rearrangement uses TRBV7-9 and TRBJ2-7; TRBD2 agrees at 7 bases. Germline-derived CDR1 and CDR2 are SEHNR and FQNEAQ (reference sequence). CDR3 length: 17 residues. V was pared by 4 bases and J by 5 bases, with 17 bases of the junction left unmatched. The CDR3 spells CASSSVSGRGSYNEQYF. The CDR3 DNA is TGTGCCAGCAGCTCCGTATCGGGGCGGGGGAGCTACAACGAGCAGTACTTC. The variable domain in full, with the rest retrieved from reference TRBV7-9 and TRBJ2-7, is DTGVSQNPRHKITKRGQNVTFRCDPISEHNRLYWYRQTLGQGPEFLTYFQNEAQLEKSRLLSDRFSAERPKGSFSTLEIQRTEQGDSAMYLCASSSVSGRGSYNEQYFGPGTRLTVT.

The V and J genes are TRBV7-8 and TRBJ1-1; TRBD1 is a possible D gene (5 bases). The CDR3 extends over 18 amino acids. Germline values: CDR1 SGHVS, CDR2 FQNEAQ. Trimming cost V 3 bases and J 5 bases, with 25 bases left between them. The CDR3 protein is CASSFSHGGYNGRTEAFF. CDR3 DNA sequence: TGTGCCAGCAGCTTTTCGCACGGGGGATACAACGGCCGTACTGAAGCTTTCTTT.

The chain joins TRBV28 to TRBJ2-1; TRBD1 aligns across 10 bases. Per the germline V gene, CDR1 is MDHEN and CDR2 is SYDVKM. V was clipped by 5 bases and J by 7 bases; unmatched bases: 11. This CDR3 is built from 16 residues. The CDR3 sequence is CASSNPGQGLKNEQFF. CDR3 DNA: TGTGCCAGCAGTAATCCGGGACAGGGGTTAAAAAATGAGCAGTTCTTC.

The chain carries TRBV5-4 and TRBJ1-2; D perhaps matches TRBD1 (6 bases). Trimming removed 4 bases at V and 4 bases at J, with 11 bases between. The CDR3 loop spans 13 amino acids. The V gene's germline CDR1 is SGHNT and CDR2 YYREEE (reference sequence). As DNA, the CDR3 is TGTGCCAGCAGCACGACAGGATTCTATGGCTACACCTTC. It specifies CASSTTGFYGYTF.